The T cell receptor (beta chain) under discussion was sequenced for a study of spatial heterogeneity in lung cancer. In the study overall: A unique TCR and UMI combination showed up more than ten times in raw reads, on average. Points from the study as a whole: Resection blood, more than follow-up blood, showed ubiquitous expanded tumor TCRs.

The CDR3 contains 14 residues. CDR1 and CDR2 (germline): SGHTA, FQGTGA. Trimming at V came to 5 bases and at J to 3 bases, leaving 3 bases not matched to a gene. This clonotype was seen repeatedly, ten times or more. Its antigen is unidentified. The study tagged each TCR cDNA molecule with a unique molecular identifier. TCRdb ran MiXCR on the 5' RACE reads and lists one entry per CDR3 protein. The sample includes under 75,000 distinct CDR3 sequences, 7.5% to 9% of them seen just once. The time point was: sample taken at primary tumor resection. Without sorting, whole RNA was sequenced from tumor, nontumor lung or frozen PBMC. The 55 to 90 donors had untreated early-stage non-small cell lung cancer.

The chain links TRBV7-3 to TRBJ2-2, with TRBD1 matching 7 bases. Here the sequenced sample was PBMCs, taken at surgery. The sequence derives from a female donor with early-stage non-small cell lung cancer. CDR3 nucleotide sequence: TGTGCCAGCAGCCCACAGGGGCACACCGGGGAGCTGTTTTTT. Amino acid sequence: CASSPQGHTGELFF.